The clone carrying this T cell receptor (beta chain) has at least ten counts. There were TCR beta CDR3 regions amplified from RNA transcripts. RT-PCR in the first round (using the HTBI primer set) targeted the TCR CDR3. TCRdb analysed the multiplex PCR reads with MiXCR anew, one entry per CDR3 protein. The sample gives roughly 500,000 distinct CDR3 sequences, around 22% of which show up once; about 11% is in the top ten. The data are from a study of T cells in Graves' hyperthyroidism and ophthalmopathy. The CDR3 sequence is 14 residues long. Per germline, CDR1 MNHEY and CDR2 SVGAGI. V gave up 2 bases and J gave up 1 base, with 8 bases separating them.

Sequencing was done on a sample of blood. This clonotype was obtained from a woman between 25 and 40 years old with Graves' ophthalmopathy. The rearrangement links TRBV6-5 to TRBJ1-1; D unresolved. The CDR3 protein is CASSYGPANTEAFF. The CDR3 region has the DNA TGTGCCAGCAGTTACGGGCCAGCGAACACTGAAGCTTTCTTT.